The rows below give T cell receptor beta chains drawn from one sample of a study of OX40 agonist ivuxolimab in advanced cancers. Sequencing used immunoSEQ multiplex PCR; TCRdb keeps in-frame clones, though not all of them. Found here are 10,000 to 15,000 clones, roughly 80% of them singletons; the top ten hold about 30%. This specimen consisted of CD4+ or CD8+ T cells sorted from blood, obtained in a trial of the OX40 agonist ivuxolimab. These receptors all stem from an adult with an advanced solid tumor such as melanoma, head and neck, liver or kidney cancer. Each CDR3 is given with its conserved first and last residue. Fields, in order: V gene, J gene, D gene, clone size, CDR3 DNA, CDR3 protein. A D gene is named only where the DNA matches it firmly. The size entry is marked missing in some rows and otherwise reads once, few, many or a size class.

TRBV6-5	TRBJ2-1	TRBD2	.	TGTGCCAGCAGTTCGCGGGAGGCACCCTACAATGAGCAGTTCTTC	CASSSREAPYNEQFF
TRBV12-5	TRBJ1-5	.	.	TGTGCTAGTGGTTTAGCAGGGCTGGGCAATCAGCCCCAGCATTTT	CASGLAGLGNQPQHF
TRBV25-1	TRBJ1-1	TRBD1	once	TGTGCCAGCATTCCCGACAGGGAGAATGAAGCTTTCTTT	CASIPDRENEAFF
TRBV28	TRBJ2-3	TRBD2	few	TGTGCCAGCAGTCCTCCCCCCGGACTAGCGGGAGCGAGAGATACGCAGTATTTT	CASSPPPGLAGARDTQYF
TRBV28	TRBJ2-3	TRBD2	.	TGTGCCAGCAGTTTATCCACTAGCGGGAGGTGGGCAGATACGCAGTATTTT	CASSLSTSGRWADTQYF
TRBV28	TRBJ2-2	.	.	TGTGCCAGCAGTTTAACCGGCCCGTTGGTCGGGGAGCTGTTTTTT	CASSLTGPLVGELFF
TRBV7-7	TRBJ2-7	.	.	TGTGCTAGCAGCCCCCGGGGGATCTCCTACGAGCAGTACTTC	CASSPRGISYEQYF
TRBV5-1	TRBJ2-2	TRBD2	.	TGCGCCAGCAGCTCGGGACTAGGTACCAACCCCTACACCGGGGAGCTGTTTTTT	CASSSGLGTNPYTGELFF
TRBV27	TRBJ2-3	TRBD2	once	TGTGCCAGCAGTTCCGTCGGACTAGCCGTAGATACGCAGTATTTT	CASSSVGLAVDTQYF
TRBV2	TRBJ2-1	.	.	TGTGCCAGCACCTGGGACGGATCTTCTTACAATGAGCAGTTCTTC	CASTWDGSSYNEQFF
TRBV19	TRBJ2-7	.	.	TGTGCCAGTAGTATTGGGAGCATAGGCGAGCAGTACTTC	CASSIGSIGEQYF
TRBV27	TRBJ1-4	.	.	TGTGCCAGCAGTTCGACCGGACGGACTCTTAATGAAAAACTGTTTTTT	CASSSTGRTLNEKLFF
TRBV15	TRBJ2-7	TRBD1	few	TGTGCCACCAGCAGTACAGGGGGAGCCTACGAGCAGTACTTC	CATSSTGGAYEQYF
TRBV11-2	TRBJ2-7	TRBD1	.	TGTGCCAGCAGCTGGACAGGGGGGGACGAGCAGTACTTC	CASSWTGGDEQYF
TRBV27	TRBJ2-7	.	.	TGTGCCAGCAGTTTATCGATGAACTACGAGCAGTACTTC	CASSLSMNYEQYF
TRBV7-9	TRBJ2-1	.	.	TGTGCCAGCAGCCCCGTAAGTGTAGGCCCGATCTCCTACAATGAGCAGTTCTTC	CASSPVSVGPISYNEQFF
TRBV19	TRBJ2-7	.	.	TGTGCCAGTAGTACCCTACCGGGTCTTCGGCCCGACGAGCAGTACTTC	CASSTLPGLRPDEQYF
TRBV11-2	TRBJ2-5	TRBD2	.	TGTGCCAGCAGCTTTTATACTAGCGGGAGTAGGGAGACCCAGTACTTC	CASSFYTSGSRETQYF
TRBV6-1	TRBJ1-2	.	.	TGTGCCAGCAGTGACGCAGAGAATTATGGCTACACCTTC	CASSDAENYGYTF
TRBV9	TRBJ2-3	.	.	TGTGCCAGCAGCGAGGGGGGACACGGCACAGATACGCAGTATTTT	CASSEGGHGTDTQYF
TRBV6-6	TRBJ1-1	TRBD1	.	TGTGCCAGCAGGCAAGGGACAGCGACTGAAGCTTTCTTT	CASRQGTATEAFF
TRBV7-9	TRBJ2-2	.	few	TGTGCCAGCAGCTTAGCTGACTACCTAAACACCGGGGAGCTGTTTTTT	CASSLADYLNTGELFF
TRBV30	TRBJ2-7	TRBD2	once	TGTGCCTGGAGTAACCCGGGACTAGTAAGCCCCTCCTACGAGCAGTACTTC	CAWSNPGLVSPSYEQYF
TRBV27	TRBJ2-7	.	.	TGTGCCAGCACCTTCCGCGGTGGCGAGCAGTACTTC	CASTFRGGEQYF
TRBV27	TRBJ1-5	TRBD1	.	TGTGCCAGCAGTTTACGCCCAGGACAGGGCAATCGGCCCCAGCATTTT	CASSLRPGQGNRPQHF
TRBV5-6	TRBJ1-1	.	.	TGTGCCAGCAGCTTGGGCGGGGGAGCTAGCACTGAAGCTTTCTTT	CASSLGGGASTEAFF
TRBV28	TRBJ2-1	TRBD2	.	TGTGCCAGCAGTCCCCCGACGGCTAGCGGGAGTGGGCTTTCCTACAATGAGCAGTTCTTC	CASSPPTASGSGLSYNEQFF
TRBV27	TRBJ2-3	.	.	TGTGCCAGCAGTTTAGCCTCGACTGGGCGGGATACGCAGTATTTT	CASSLASTGRDTQYF
TRBV4-1	TRBJ1-2	TRBD1	few	TGCGCCAGCAGCCTGGGACAGTCGAGAGGCTACACCTTC	CASSLGQSRGYTF
TRBV9	TRBJ1-4	.	.	TGTGCCAGCAGCCCGAGCGGTGGGGGGTCCAGAGATGAAAAACTGTTTTTT	CASSPSGGGSRDEKLFF
TRBV5-6	TRBJ2-3	.	.	TGTGCCAGCAGCTTGGATCAGGGCCCGAGCACAGATACGCAGTATTTT	CASSLDQGPSTDTQYF
TRBV19	TRBJ2-7	TRBD1	.	TGTGCCAGTAGTTACGGGACAGGGGCCTACGAGCAGTACTTC	CASSYGTGAYEQYF
TRBV5-1	TRBJ2-2	TRBD1	.	TGCGCCAGCAGCTTGGGGACAGGGGACACCGGGGAGCTGTTTTTT	CASSLGTGDTGELFF
TRBV6-6	TRBJ2-1	.	few	TGTGCCAGCAGCACTAGTACGGAGAATGAGCAGTTCTTC	CASSTSTENEQFF
TRBV27	TRBJ2-7	TRBD2	.	TGTGCCAGCAGTTTAAGGGACTACACCTACGAGCAGTACTTC	CASSLRDYTYEQYF
TRBV9	TRBJ2-3	.	.	TGTGCCAGCAGTCCTGCTATCCGGAAGGATACGCAGTATTTT	CASSPAIRKDTQYF